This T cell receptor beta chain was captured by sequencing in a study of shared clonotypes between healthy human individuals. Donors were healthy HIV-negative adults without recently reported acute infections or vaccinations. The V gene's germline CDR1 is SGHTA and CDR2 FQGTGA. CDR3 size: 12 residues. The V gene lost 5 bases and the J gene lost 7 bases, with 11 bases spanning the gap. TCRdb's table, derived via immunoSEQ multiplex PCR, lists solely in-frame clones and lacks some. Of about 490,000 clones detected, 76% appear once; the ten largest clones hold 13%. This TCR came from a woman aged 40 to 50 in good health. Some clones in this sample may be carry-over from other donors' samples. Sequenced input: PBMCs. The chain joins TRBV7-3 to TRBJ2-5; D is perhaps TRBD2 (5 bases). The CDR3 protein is CASSVHAGTQYF. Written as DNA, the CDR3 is TGTGCCAGCAGCGTCCATGCGGGGACCCAGTACTTC.